The rows below give T cell receptor beta chains drawn from one sample of a study of monozygotic twins with inflammatory bowel disease. TCRdb derives one entry per CDR3 protein from the 5' RACE reads, leaving out DNA. The specimen's table records around 47,000 distinct CDR3 sequences. Specimen: blood. The receptor set was obtained from a human donor with ulcerative colitis or Crohn's disease, or a healthy co-twin of an affected twin (not recorded which). Both conserved end residues are part of each CDR3. The order of the fields is CDR3 protein, V gene, J gene.

cdr3_aa: CASSLGAGEAFF; v_call: TRBV7-9; j_call: TRBJ1-1
cdr3_aa: CSARLGEAGELFF; v_call: TRBV20-1; j_call: TRBJ2-2
cdr3_aa: CSARDNLAGVDLVYEQYF; v_call: TRBV20-1; j_call: TRBJ2-7
cdr3_aa: CASSMRGGTEAFF; v_call: TRBV19; j_call: TRBJ1-1
cdr3_aa: CASSELAGGPDTQYF; v_call: TRBV6-1; j_call: TRBJ2-3
cdr3_aa: CSARFGRAKETQYF; v_call: TRBV20-1; j_call: TRBJ2-5
cdr3_aa: CAWRPDGERTQYF; v_call: TRBV30; j_call: TRBJ2-5
cdr3_aa: CASSLFSGSENEQFF; v_call: TRBV12-3/TRBV12-4; j_call: TRBJ2-1
cdr3_aa: CASSRTGNSPLHF; v_call: TRBV7-2; j_call: TRBJ1-6
cdr3_aa: CAWSVGQLTYNEQFF; v_call: TRBV30; j_call: TRBJ2-1
cdr3_aa: CASSSITGELFF; v_call: TRBV11-2; j_call: TRBJ2-2
cdr3_aa: CASSQWGKQGETQYF; v_call: TRBV7-9; j_call: TRBJ2-5
cdr3_aa: CASSHPGQGVSGDTQYF; v_call: TRBV3-1; j_call: TRBJ2-3
cdr3_aa: CASSQVGAQGRSYEQYF; v_call: TRBV4-1; j_call: TRBJ2-7
cdr3_aa: CATRDRGFGNQPQHF; v_call: TRBV19; j_call: TRBJ1-5
cdr3_aa: CASSLDYRQGTYYGYTF; v_call: TRBV7-2; j_call: TRBJ1-2
cdr3_aa: CSVEEQASKAFF; v_call: TRBV29-1; j_call: TRBJ1-1
cdr3_aa: CASTLPRGIVAHNEQFF; v_call: TRBV7-8; j_call: TRBJ2-1
cdr3_aa: CASSLRGLEETIYF; v_call: TRBV7-2; j_call: TRBJ1-3
cdr3_aa: CASSITSSGWMDEQFF; v_call: TRBV19; j_call: TRBJ2-1
cdr3_aa: CASSARQGSSPLHF; v_call: TRBV6-1; j_call: TRBJ1-6
cdr3_aa: CASSLGPGEKAFF; v_call: TRBV5-1; j_call: TRBJ1-1
cdr3_aa: CSARPPHRGSSYNEQFF; v_call: TRBV20-1; j_call: TRBJ2-1
cdr3_aa: CASSPGGARDRTSNYGYTF; v_call: TRBV12-3/TRBV12-4; j_call: TRBJ1-2
cdr3_aa: CASSFSQLYGYTF; v_call: TRBV28; j_call: TRBJ1-2
cdr3_aa: CASSERRTGDTEAFF; v_call: TRBV6-1; j_call: TRBJ1-1
cdr3_aa: CSGRGGTDTQYF; v_call: TRBV20-1; j_call: TRBJ2-3
cdr3_aa: CSARDSDRNYGYTF; v_call: TRBV20-1; j_call: TRBJ1-2